Described below is a single T cell receptor beta chain sequence and its context. Its antigen remains undetermined. Base qualities are missing; no much larger clone stands one base away. This record belongs to a study of blood T cell repertoires in COVID-19 (dated by TCRdb to 2020 to 2021). Regarding the study in general: Collaborator samples came from the United States, Italy and Spain and covered acute and convalescent phases of COVID-19. The material from the prospective study consisted of cDNA or gDNA derived from T cells, B-cell-depleted T cells, or PBMCs. The repertoires were made available in a free public database intended to serve as a resource for research on the immune response to SARS-CoV-2. The dataset comprised deeply sampled blood TCRbeta repertoires from subjects exposed to, actively infected with, or recovered from COVID-19. Samples were obtained from the ongoing ImmuneRACE study (first 160 participants) and from 1,254 subjects provided by 6 global collaborators. HLA class I and class II types, where available, came from metadata supplied by the sample provider rather than from assay-based typing. Nearly every sample came with metadata listing a de-identified subject ID, COVID-19 status, age in years and sex.

Germline trimming amounts to 4 bases on V and 5 bases on J, with 4 as the count of junction bases outside the gene matches. Including cysteine and phenylalanine, the CDR3 has 14 amino acids. Only CDR3 DNA remains: 42 bases, in frame from the first base. The CDR1 and CDR2 encoded by the germline V gene are ENHRY and SYGVKD. Overall results and qualifications from the work: How much clinical and demographic metadata was included differed by source and by participant, and the metadata was provided uncurated.

Each collaborating institution followed its own protocols to collect whole blood in K2EDTA tubes. For TCRbeta analysis, collaborators shipped samples in one of three forms: frozen whole blood, isolated PBMCs, or DNA extracted from either of those sample types. TCRbeta CDR3 regions were amplified from genomic DNA by means of the immunoSEQ Assay, a bias-controlled multiplex PCR. In the source study's methods: The number of nucleated cells in each sample was estimated by amplification of reference gene primers within the assay. To quantify the absolute abundance of each unique TCRbeta CDR3 rearrangement, sequence reads were collapsed and filtered. For each sample, productive Simpson clonality was calculated as the square root of Simpson's diversity index across productive rearrangements. The clones in this table, taken by TCRdb from immuneACCESS, are in-frame only. Not every clone is retained; where verified, under half of the shortfall comes from an unresolved V gene, and the cause of the rest is unknown. The V and J calls and clone size come from that table; D and trimming were worked out from the DNA. The sample includes fewer than 250,000 clones, with about 85% observed a single time. Around 20% of the sample goes to the ten largest clones.

The V and J segments used are TRBV10-3 and TRBJ1-5, with TRBD1 identical over 8 junction bases. The TCR sequence derives from a human donor in a cohort sampled during active COVID-19. Sequencing was performed on peripheral blood. Read as DNA, the sequence is TGTGCCATCAGTGCGTCAGGGGGCGATCAGCCCCAGCATTTT. It codes for CAISASGGDQPQHF.